Given below is one T cell receptor beta chain in context. The authors' processing: It was from reference gene primer amplification that nucleated cell counts were estimated. This table comes from immunoSEQ multiplex PCR, and its TCRdb copy is limited to in-frame clones, with some not included. The DNA was the basis for D and trimming; V, J and clone size are from that table. The sample yields about 180,000 clones, approximately 91% seen once. J lost 3 bases, V lost 5 bases, and 6 bases had no gene match. Germline lookup yields CDR1 SGHVS and CDR2 FQNEAQ. CDR3 length: 15 residues. These data originate in a study of blood T cell repertoires in COVID-19. Background on the study: COVID-19 samples collected from the United States, Italy and Spain covered acute and convalescent phases. T cells, B-cell-depleted T cells, or PBMCs supplied cDNA or gDNA.

The V call is TRBV7-8, the J call TRBJ2-7; TRBD2 matches 11 bases. This receptor was identified in a man between 45 and 60 years old with acute or convalescent COVID-19. Sequenced sample: peripheral blood. The CDR3 reads CASSVPGLAVYEQYF. CDR3 DNA: TGTGCCAGCAGCGTACCGGGACTAGCGGTCTACGAGCAGTACTTC.